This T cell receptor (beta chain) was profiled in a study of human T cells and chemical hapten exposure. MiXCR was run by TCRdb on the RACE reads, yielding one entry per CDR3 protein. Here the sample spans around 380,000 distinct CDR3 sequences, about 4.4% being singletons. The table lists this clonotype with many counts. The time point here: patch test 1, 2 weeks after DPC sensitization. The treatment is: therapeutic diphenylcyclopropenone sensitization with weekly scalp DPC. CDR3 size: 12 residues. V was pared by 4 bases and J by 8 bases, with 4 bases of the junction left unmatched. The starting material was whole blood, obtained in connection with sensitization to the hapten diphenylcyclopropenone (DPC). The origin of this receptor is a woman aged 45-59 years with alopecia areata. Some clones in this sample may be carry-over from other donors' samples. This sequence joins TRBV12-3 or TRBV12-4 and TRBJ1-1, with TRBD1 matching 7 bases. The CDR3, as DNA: TGTGCCAGCAGTTGGACACAGGGGGAAGCTTTCTTT. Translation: CASSWTQGEAFF.